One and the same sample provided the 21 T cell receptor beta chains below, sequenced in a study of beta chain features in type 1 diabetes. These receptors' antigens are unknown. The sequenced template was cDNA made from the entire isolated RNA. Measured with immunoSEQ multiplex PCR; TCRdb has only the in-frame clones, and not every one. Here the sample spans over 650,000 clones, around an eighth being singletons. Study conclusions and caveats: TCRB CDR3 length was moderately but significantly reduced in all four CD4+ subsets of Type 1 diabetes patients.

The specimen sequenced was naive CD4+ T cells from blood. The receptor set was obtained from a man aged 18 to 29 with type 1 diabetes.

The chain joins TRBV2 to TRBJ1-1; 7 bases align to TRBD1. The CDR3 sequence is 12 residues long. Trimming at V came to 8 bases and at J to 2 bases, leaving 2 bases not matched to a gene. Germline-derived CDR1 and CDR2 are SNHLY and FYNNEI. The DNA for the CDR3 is TGTGCCAGCCGACAGGGTAACACTGAAGCTTTCTTT. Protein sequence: CASRQGNTEAFF.

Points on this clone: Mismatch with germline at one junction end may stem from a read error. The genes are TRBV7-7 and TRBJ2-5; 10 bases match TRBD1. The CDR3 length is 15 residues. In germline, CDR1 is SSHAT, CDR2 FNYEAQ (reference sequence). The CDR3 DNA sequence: TGTGCTAGCAGCTCAGGCCAGGGACAGGGGCAGACCCAGTACTTC. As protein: CASSSGQGQGQTQYF.

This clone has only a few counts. CDR3 residues: CASSLGRLPSGANVLTF. CDR3 DNA sequence: TGCGCCAGCAGCTTGGGAAGGTTACCCTCTGGGGCCAACGTCCTGACTTTC. The V gene is TRBV5-1, the J gene TRBJ2-6; D ambiguous. Germline CDR1 reads SGHRS; CDR2 reads YFSETQ. Trimming removed 0 bases at V and 0 bases at J, with 10 bases between. The length of the CDR3 is 17 residues.

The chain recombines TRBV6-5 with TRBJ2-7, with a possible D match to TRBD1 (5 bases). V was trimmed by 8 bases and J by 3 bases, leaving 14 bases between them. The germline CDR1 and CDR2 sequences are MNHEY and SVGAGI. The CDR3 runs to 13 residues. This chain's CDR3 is CASATDILYEQYF. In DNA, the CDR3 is TGTGCCAGCGCCACGGACATCCTCTACGAGCAGTACTTC.

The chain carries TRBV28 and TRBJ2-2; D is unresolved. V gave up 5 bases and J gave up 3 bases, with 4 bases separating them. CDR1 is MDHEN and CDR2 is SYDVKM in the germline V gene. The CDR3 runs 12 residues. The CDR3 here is CASSTYTGELFF. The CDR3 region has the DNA TGTGCCAGCAGTACATACACCGGGGAGCTGTTTTTT.

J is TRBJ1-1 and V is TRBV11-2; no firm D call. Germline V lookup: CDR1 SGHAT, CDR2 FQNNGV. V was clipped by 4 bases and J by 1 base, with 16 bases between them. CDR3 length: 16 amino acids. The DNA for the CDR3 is TGTGCCAGCAGCTCGACTAAGAGAGGAACGAACACTGAAGCTTTCTTT. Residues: CASSSTKRGTNTEAFF.

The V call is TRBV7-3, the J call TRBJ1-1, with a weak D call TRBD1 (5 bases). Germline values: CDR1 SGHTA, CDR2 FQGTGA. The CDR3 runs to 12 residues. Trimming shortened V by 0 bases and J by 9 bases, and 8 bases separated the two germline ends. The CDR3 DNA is TGTGCCAGCAGCTTAACAGGGGAACAAGCTTTCTTT. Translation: CASSLTGEQAFF.

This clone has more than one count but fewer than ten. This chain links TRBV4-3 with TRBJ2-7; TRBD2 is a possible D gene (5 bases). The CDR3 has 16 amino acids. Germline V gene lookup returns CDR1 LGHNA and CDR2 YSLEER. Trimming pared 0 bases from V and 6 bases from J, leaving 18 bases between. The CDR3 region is CASSQDRREGFAEQYF. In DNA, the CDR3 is TGCGCCAGCAGCCAAGATCGTAGAGAGGGATTTGCCGAGCAGTACTTC.

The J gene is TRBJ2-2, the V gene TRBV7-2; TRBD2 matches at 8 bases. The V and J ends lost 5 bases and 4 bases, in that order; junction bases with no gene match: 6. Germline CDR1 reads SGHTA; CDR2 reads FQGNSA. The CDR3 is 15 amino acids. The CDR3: CASSLSGDGTGELFF. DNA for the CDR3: TGTGCCAGCAGCCTTAGCGGGGATGGCACCGGGGAGCTGTTTTTT.

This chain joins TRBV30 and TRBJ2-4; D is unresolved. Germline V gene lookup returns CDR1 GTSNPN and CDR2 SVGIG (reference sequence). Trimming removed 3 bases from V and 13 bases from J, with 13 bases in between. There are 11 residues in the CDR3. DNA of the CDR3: TGTGCCTGGAGGGCCGATCGGGCACAGTACTTC. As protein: CAWRADRAQYF.

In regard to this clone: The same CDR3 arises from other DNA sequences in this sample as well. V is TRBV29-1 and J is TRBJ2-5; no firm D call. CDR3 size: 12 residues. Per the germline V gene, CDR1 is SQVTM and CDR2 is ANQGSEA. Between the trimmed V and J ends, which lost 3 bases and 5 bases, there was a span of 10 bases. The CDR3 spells CSVEGVGETQYF. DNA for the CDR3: TGCAGCGTTGAGGGTGTTGGGGAGACCCAGTACTTC.

The CDR3 here is CASRPGQLNQPQHF. The CDR3 DNA follows: TGTGCCAGCAGACCGGGACAGTTAAATCAGCCCCAGCATTTT. This chain links TRBV6-5 with TRBJ1-5, with 7 bases matching TRBD1. Trimming removed 6 bases from V and 4 bases from J; junction bases left unmatched: 6. Looked up from germline, CDR1 is MNHEY and CDR2 is SVGAGI. The CDR3 is made up of 14 amino acids.

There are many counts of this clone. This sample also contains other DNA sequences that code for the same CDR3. The CDR3: CASSYATDTQYF. Written as DNA, the CDR3 is TGTGCCAGCAGTTACGCCACAGATACGCAGTATTTT. This rearrangement joins TRBV6-6 to TRBJ2-3, with unresolved D. Germline V CDR1 and CDR2: MNHNY, SVGAGI (reference sequence). This CDR3 contains 12 residues. Trimming left V 2 bases short and J 2 bases short, with 2 bases between.

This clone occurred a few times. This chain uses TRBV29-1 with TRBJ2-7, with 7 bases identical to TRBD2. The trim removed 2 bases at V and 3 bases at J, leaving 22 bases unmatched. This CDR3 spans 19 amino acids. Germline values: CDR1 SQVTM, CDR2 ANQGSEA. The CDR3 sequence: CSVEYPPGGSGSAGYEQYF. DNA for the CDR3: TGCAGCGTTGAATACCCCCCGGGGGGTAGCGGTTCTGCCGGCTACGAGCAGTACTTC.

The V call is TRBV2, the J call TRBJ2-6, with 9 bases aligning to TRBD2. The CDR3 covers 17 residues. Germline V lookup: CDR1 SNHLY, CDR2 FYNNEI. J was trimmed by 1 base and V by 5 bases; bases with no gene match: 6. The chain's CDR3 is CASSISGRRSGANVLTF. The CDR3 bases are TGTGCCAGCAGTATAAGCGGGAGGAGGTCTGGGGCCAACGTCCTGACTTTC.

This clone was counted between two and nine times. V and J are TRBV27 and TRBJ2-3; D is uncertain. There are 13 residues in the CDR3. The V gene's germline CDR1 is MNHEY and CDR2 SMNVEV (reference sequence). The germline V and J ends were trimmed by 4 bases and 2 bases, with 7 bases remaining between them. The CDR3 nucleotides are TGTGCCAGCAGTTCATTTAACACAGATACGCAGTATTTT. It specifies CASSSFNTDTQYF.

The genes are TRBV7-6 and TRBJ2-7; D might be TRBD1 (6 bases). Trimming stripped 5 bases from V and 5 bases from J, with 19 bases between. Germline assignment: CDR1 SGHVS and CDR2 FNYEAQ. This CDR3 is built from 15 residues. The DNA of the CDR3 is TGTGCCAGCAGCCTAAACCTACAGGGTCTAAACGAGCAGTACTTC. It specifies CASSLNLQGLNEQYF. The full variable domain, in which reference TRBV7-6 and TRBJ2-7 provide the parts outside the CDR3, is GAGVSQSPRYKVTKRGQDVALRCDPISGHVSLYWYRQALGQGPEFLTYFNYEAQQDKSGLPNDRFSAERPEGSISTLTIQRTEQRDSAMYRCASSLNLQGLNEQYFGPGTRLTVT.

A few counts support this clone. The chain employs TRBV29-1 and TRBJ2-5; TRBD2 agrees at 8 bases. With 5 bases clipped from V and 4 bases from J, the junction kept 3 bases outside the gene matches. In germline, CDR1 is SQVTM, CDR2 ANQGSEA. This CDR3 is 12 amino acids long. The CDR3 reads CSVTAGVETQYF. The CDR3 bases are TGCAGCGTTACAGCGGGGGTAGAGACCCAGTACTTC. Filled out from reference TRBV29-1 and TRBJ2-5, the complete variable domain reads SAVISQKPSRDICQRGTSLTIQCQVDSQVTMMFWYRQQPGQSLTLIATANQGSEATYESGFVIDKFPISRPNLTFSTLTVSNMSPEDSSIYLCSVTAGVETQYFGPGTRLLVL.

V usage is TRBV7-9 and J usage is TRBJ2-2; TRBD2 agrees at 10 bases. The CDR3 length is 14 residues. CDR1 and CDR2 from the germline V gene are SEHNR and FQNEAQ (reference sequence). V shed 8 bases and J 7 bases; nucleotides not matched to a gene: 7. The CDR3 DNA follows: TGTGCCAGCCGGGCTAGCGGGAGTATCGGGGAGCTGTTTTTT. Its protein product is CASRASGSIGELFF.

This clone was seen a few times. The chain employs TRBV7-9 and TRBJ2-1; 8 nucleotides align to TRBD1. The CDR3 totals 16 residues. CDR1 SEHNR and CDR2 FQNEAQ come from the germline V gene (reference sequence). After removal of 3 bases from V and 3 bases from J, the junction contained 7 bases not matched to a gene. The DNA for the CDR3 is TGTGCCAGCAGCTTGACGACAGGGGTCGTCTACAATGAGCAGTTCTTC. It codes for CASSLTTGVVYNEQFF.

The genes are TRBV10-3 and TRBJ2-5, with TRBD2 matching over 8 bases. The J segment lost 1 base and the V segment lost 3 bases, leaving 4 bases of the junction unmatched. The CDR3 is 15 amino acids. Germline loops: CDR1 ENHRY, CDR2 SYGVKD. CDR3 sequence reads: CAISDSGTLQETQYF. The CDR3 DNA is TGTGCCATCAGTGATAGCGGGACGCTCCAAGAGACCCAGTACTTC.